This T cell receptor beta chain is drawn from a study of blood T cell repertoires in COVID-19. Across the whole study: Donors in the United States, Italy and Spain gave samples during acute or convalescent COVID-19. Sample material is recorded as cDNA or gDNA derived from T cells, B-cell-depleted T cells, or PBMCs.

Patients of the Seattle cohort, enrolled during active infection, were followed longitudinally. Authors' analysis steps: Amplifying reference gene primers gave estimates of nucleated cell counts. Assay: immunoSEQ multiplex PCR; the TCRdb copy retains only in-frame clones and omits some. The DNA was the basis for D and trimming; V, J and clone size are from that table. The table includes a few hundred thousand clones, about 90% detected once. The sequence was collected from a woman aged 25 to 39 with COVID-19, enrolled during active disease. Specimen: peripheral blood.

For the CDR3, the DNA is TGCGCCACCCGGACCTTAGACAGGGACGATGGCTACACCTTC. Translating it yields CATRTLDRDDGYTF. J is TRBJ1-2 and V is TRBV5-1; 7 bases fit TRBD1. The CDR3 is 14 residues long. Germline loops: CDR1 SGHRS, CDR2 YFSETQ. Trimming took 9 bases from V and 6 from J; bases not matched to a gene: 14.